The text below deals with one TCR beta chain. The second PCR ran about 6 to 11 cycles with a sample-barcoded 5' primer and J-beta primers. TCRdb itself ran the 5' RACE reads through MiXCR, one entry per CDR3 protein. This sample carries 780,000 or so distinct CDR3 sequences, approximately 60% of them seen once, and the ten largest clones take 20% to 30%. The entry originates in a study of blood T cells in healthy people across ages. CDR3 length: 14 residues. Germline trimming cut 0 bases from V and 4 bases from J; bases unmatched to any gene: 4. Germline CDR1 and CDR2: SQVTM and ANQGSEA. What was sequenced was blood. This chain links TRBV29-1 with TRBJ2-7, with TRBD1 matching 9 bases. The receptor comes from a man aged 35 to 55 in good health. The CDR3 coding sequence is TGCAGCGTTGAAGAACAGGGGGCGCGGTACGAGCAGTACTTC. Amino acids: CSVEEQGARYEQYF.